This T cell receptor beta chain was sequenced for a study of human T cells and chemical hapten exposure. About the research overall: From small differences in pooled library volume came most of the variation in per-sample TCR yields.

For this clonotype: No antigen is known for it.

The time point was: patch test 2, 6 weeks after DPC sensitization. Stated treatment: therapeutic diphenylcyclopropenone sensitization with weekly scalp DPC. Germline V gene sequence: CDR1 LGHNA, CDR2 YNFKEQ. Between the trimmed V and J ends, which lost 6 bases and 9 bases, there was a span of 18 bases. CDR3 size: 14 residues. Study observations and caveats: Expanded TCRs formed significantly more large CDR3 similarity clusters than controls.

Per the original data handling: Sample-level TCR yields exhibited a median of about 96,000, with a range of roughly 20,000 to 750,000. MiXCR, run by TCRdb on the RACE reads, gives a single entry per CDR3 protein. Here the V and J calls rest on TCRdb's processing, not on the authors' analysis. The data show around 130,000 distinct CDR3 sequences, roughly 12% seen once. The receptor comes from a woman aged 45-60 years with alopecia areata. Some clones in this sample may be carry-over from other donors' samples. The chain has TRBV4-2 and TRBJ2-1; tentatively, D is TRBD2 (6 bases). The sequenced sample was whole blood, obtained in connection with sensitization to the hapten diphenylcyclopropenone (DPC). The CDR3 DNA follows: TGTGCCAGCAGGACGACGGGACTGACGGGTGAGCAGTTCTTC. Translation gives CASRTTGLTGEQFF.